This T cell receptor beta chain was recorded in a study of CD8+ T cells in alopecia areata. Findings and limits, study-wide: Patients shared TCRs less clearly than mice did, possibly for HLA-related reasons.

This clone was recorded a few times. Its antigen is undetermined. cDNA serving as the sequencing template came from extracted, reverse transcribed RNA. Profiling relied on immunoSEQ multiplex PCR, and the TCRdb table lists in-frame clones only, not all of them. Of about 150,000 clones listed, 62% were seen once; the top ten hold 35% to 45%. Sequencing was performed on CD8+ T cells sorted from blood. This clonotype originated in a human donor in good health.

CDR3 nucleotide sequence: TGTGCCAGCAGCTCGAGTCCGGATTGGAATTCCTACGAGCAGTACTTC. Amino acid sequence: CASSSSPDWNSYEQYF. The J gene is TRBJ2-7, the V gene TRBV11-2; D remains unclear. The CDR3 is made up of 16 amino acids. Germline V gives CDR1 SGHAT, CDR2 FQNNGV. V was pared by 4 bases and J by 1 base, with 17 bases between.